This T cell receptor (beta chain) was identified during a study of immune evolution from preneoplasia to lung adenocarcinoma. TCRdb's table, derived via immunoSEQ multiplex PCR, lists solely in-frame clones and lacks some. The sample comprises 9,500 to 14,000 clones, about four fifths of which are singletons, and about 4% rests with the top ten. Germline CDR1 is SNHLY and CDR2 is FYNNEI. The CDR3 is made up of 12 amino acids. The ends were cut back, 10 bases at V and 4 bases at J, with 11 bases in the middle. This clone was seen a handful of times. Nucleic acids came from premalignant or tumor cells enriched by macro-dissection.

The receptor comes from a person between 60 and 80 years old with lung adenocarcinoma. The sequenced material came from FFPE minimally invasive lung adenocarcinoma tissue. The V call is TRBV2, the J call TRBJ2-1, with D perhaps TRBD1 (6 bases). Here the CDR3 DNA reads TGTGCCATCCACGGGACATACAATGAGCAGTTCTTC. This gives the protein CAIHGTYNEQFF.